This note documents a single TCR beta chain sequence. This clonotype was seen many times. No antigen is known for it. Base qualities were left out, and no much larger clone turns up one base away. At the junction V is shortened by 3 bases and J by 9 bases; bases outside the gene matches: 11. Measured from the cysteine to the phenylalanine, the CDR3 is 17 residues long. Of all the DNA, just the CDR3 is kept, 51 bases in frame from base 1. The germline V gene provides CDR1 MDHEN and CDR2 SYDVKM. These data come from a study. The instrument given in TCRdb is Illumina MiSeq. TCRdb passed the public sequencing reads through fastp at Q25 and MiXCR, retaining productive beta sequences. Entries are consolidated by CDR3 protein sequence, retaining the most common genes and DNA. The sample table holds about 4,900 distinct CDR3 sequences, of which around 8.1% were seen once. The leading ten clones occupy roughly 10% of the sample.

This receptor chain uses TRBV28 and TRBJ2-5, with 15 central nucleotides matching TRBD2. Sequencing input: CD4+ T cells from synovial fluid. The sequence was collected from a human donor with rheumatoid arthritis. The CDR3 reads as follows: CASSLRTSGRDSRAQYF. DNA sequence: TGTGCCAGCAGTTTGCGGACTAGCGGGAGGGATTCAAGGGCCCAGTACTTC.